This T cell receptor (beta chain) is drawn from a study of cytomegalovirus exposure and HLA in healthy donors. The V gene end was trimmed by 4 bases and the J gene end by 7 bases; junction bases not matched to a gene: 3. The CDR3 has 13 residues. Germline V CDR1 and CDR2: SNHLY, FYNNEI. Of note for this clone: A read error may explain this, as a much larger clone is one base away.

Profiling relied on immunoSEQ multiplex PCR, and the TCRdb table lists in-frame clones only, not all of them. The sample consists of around 300,000 clones, approximately 88% of them appearing once. The sequence was obtained from a woman between 18 and 29 years old in good health and CMV-seronegative. The chain links TRBV2 to TRBJ2-1, with 8 nucleotides matching TRBD1. The sequenced sample was PBMCs. CDR3 sequence reads: CASSAGDRNEQFF. For the CDR3, the DNA is TGTGCCAGCAGTGCGGGGGACAGGAATGAGCAGTTCTTC. The full variable domain, completed using reference TRBV2 and TRBJ2-1, is EPEVTQTPSHQVTQMGQEVILRCVPISNHLYFYWYRQILGQKVEFLVSFYNNEISEKSEIFDDQFSVERPDGSNFTLKIRSTKLEDSAMYFCASSAGDRNEQFFGPGTRLTVL.